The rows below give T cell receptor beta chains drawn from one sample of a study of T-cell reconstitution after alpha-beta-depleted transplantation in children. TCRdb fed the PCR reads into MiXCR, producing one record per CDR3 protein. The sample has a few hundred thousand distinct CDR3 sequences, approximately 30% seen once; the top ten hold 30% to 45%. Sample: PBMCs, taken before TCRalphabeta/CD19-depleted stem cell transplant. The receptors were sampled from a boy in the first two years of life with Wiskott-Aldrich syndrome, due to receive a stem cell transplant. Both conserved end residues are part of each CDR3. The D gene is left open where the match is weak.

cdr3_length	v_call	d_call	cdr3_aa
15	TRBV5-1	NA	CASSLDAGPSYEQYF
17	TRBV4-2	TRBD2	CASSPGGGLAGNNEQFF
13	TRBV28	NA	CASSLQGTTEAFF
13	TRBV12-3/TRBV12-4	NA	CASSPAGIGTQYF
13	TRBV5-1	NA	CASASTANTEAFF
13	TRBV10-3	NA	CAISAGGANEQFF
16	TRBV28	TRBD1	CASRKQGTYSNQPQHF
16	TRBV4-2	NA	CASSLKVQVFGHEQFF
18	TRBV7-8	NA	CAISGGHIRRSSYNEQFF
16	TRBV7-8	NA	CASSSQPEGSGNIQYF
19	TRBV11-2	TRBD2	CASSLGPSGRPITDNEQFF
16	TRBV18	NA	CASSTLTRLDYNEQFF
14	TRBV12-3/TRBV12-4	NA	CASTNDRFSYEQYF
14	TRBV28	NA	CASRRSPGENIQYF
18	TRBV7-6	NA	CASSLSIVGYDSTGELFF
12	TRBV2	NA	CASTSPGNTIYF
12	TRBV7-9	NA	CASSAVYNEQFF
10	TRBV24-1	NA	CATVPGGYTF
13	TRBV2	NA	CASRGRMNTEAFF
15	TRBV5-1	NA	CASSLDSGINQPQHF
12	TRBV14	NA	CASSQDVADQFF
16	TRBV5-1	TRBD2	CASSWAGTSGSGEQYF
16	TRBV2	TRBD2	CASSEEVAGGPGTQYF
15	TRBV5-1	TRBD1	CASRKGTGVQETQYF
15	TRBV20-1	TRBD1	CSAELGTGNRYEQYF
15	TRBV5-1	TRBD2	CASSPTEGLQNEQFF
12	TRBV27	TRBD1	CASSPGGQEQFF
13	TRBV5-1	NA	CASSLGRGAEAFF
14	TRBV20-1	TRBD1	CSAQKTGGDEKLFF
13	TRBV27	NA	CASSWTPQDTQYF
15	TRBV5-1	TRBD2	CASSYSLSGSETQYF
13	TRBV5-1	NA	CASSLEGNNEQFF
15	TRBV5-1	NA	CASSLTGGDNSPLHF
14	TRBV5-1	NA	CASSLEWAIGEQFF
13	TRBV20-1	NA	CSASTQGNTEAFF
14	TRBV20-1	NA	CSALRTMGAGELFF
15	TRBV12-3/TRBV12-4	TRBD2	CASSHTSGQRNEQFF
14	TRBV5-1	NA	CASSRGQRVTEAFF
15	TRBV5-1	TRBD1	CASSSPGQATYEQYF
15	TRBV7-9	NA	CASSLKGSTNEKLFF
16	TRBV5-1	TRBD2	CASSSGLAGMWETQYF
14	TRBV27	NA	CASSSSGRRGEQFF
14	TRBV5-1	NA	CASSLVLLNQPQHF
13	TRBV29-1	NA	CSAGTLNTDTQYF
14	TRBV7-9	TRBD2	CASSMTSATDTQYF
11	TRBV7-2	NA	CASSLMQGYTF
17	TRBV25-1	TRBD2	CASSESRLADFHNEQFF
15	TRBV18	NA	CASSPETLTGNEQFF
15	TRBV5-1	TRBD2	CASSPGGTETYEQYF
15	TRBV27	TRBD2	CASSFPSGRRNEQFF
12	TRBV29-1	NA	CSVEIAANIQYF
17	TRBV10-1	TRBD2	CASSDPAGGLSYNEQFF
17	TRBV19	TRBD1	CASSIGGRQGSTGELFF
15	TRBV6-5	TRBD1	CASSYGGQGWETQYF